This T cell receptor beta chain was recovered during a study of a mutant IDH1 vaccine in newly diagnosed glioma. V dropped 3 bases and J dropped 5 bases, with 17 bases sitting between them. Per germline, CDR1 LNHDA and CDR2 SQIVND (reference sequence). CDR3 length: 16 residues. Study-wide points: Patients showed vaccine-induced immune responses at a rate of more than 80%.

TCRdb's table, derived via immunoSEQ multiplex PCR, lists solely in-frame clones and lacks some. This table holds tens of thousands of clones, roughly 82% found once. Indicated time point: week 23, last vaccination. Each dose delivered 300 ug of mutant IDH1 20-mer peptide subcutaneously with imiquimod. Comment on this clone: Its antigen remains unidentified.

The J gene is TRBJ2-1, the V gene TRBV19, with D perhaps given as TRBD1 or TRBD2 (5 bases each). The sample was PBMCs, taken from a glioma patient whose treatment included an IDH1 peptide vaccine. This clonotype originated in a man aged 25-40 years with glioma. CDR3 in DNA: TGTGCCAGTAGTATCCTTCCGGGACCCGACCACAATGAGCAGTTCTTC. Translating it yields CASSILPGPDHNEQFF.